One TCR beta chain is described in this entry. Antigen: not known. These data belong to a study of cytomegalovirus exposure and HLA in healthy donors. Findings of the study overall: At a 0.05 false discovery rate, a later analysis found 18,000 or so TCR beta sequences to be associated with HLA alleles. Later analysis suggested most CMV-associated TCR beta chains were HLA-restricted. Solely CMV serostatus was available to characterize immune exposure.

CDR3 length equals 15 residues. Trimming cost V 6 bases and J 1 base; bases outside gene matches: 8. Germline V gene data show CDR1 as ENHRY and CDR2 as SYGVKD. Primers for the PCR totalled 60 Vbeta and 13 Jbeta. Sequencing was performed with immunoSEQ multiplex PCR; in TCRdb, only in-frame clones are kept and a portion is missing. The sample shows some 150,000 clones, around 78% of them seen only once. The sequenced material came from PBMCs. The receptor comes from a man aged 35-49 years in good health and CMV-seropositive. The chain recombines TRBV10-3 with TRBJ1-2, with 7 positions matching TRBD1. CDR3 sequence (DNA): TGTGCCATCAGAGCCTCAGACAGGGTTAACTATGGCTACACCTTC. Protein sequence: CAIRASDRVNYGYTF.